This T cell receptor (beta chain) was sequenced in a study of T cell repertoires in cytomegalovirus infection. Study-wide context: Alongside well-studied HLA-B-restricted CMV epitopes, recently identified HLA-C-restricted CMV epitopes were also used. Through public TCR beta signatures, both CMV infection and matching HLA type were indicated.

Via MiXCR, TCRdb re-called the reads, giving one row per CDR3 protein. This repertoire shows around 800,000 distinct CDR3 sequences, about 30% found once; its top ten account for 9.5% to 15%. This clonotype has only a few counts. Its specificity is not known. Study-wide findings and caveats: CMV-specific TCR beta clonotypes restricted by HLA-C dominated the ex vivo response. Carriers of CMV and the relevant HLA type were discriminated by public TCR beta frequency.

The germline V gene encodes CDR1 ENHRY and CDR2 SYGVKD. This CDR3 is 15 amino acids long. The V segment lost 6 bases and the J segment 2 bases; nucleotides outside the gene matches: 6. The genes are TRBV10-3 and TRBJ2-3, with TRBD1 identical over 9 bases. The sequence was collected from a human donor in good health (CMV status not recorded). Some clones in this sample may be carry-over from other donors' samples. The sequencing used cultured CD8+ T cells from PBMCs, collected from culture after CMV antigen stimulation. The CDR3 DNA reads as TGTGCCATCAGGTGGGACAGGGCCGACACAGATACGCAGTATTTT. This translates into CAIRWDRADTDTQYF.